This T cell receptor beta chain was retrieved from a study of shared clonotypes between healthy human individuals. Looking at the study overall: The donor group consisted of two women and a few men, aged 18 to 49. Study observations and caveats: Across subsets, estimated richness was generally greater for naive than for memory populations.

Authors' analysis steps: For the immunoSEQ data, sequences were junction-only without quality scores, so filtering differed. Some clones are missing from TCRdb's copy, which holds only in-frame ones; the method was immunoSEQ multiplex PCR. The V and J calls and the clone size are those of that table, but D and trimming were determined from the DNA. The sample holds hundreds of thousands of clones; approximately 96% are singletons and the top ten take 0.095% to 0.13%. A word on this clone: Its cognate antigen is unknown.

Naive CD8 isolation took CD45RO-negative cells positively selected for CCR7 and excluded terminally differentiated effector memory CD45RA+ cells. All donors were healthy HIV-negative adults lacking recent acute infections or vaccinations. The CDR3 totals 16 residues. Trimming left V 2 bases short and J 4 bases short, with 14 bases between. The V gene's germline CDR1 is SGHTA and CDR2 FQGTGA. The gene calls are TRBV7-3 and TRBJ2-2; tentative D call: TRBD2 (7 bases). The source is a woman aged 25 to 39 in good health. Sequenced input: naive CD8+ T cells sorted from blood. The chain's CDR3 is CASSLPGGLSTGELFF. The CDR3 DNA sequence: TGTGCCAGCAGCTTACCCGGGGGGCTTAGCACCGGGGAGCTGTTTTTT.